A selection of T cell receptor beta chains follows, all from one sample in a study of blood T cell repertoires in COVID-19. Only in-frame clones appear in the TCRdb table, and some are missing; sequencing was by immunoSEQ multiplex PCR. The table lists about 420,000 clones, roughly 89% of them singletons. The specimen was peripheral blood. The receptors shown here come from a man aged 18-30 years with COVID-19, enrolled during active disease. The CDR3 runs from the conserved cysteine through the conserved F or W. Fields, in order: V gene, clone size, J gene, D gene, CDR3 DNA, CDR3 protein. The D gene is left open where the match is weak. Only some rows state a clone size, as once, few, many or a class for expanded clones.

V gene: TRBV9; clone size: NA; J gene: TRBJ2-1; D gene: TRBD2; CDR3 DNA: TGTGCCAGCAGCGTAGAGGTGGGAGGGAATAATGAGCAGTTCTTC; CDR3 protein: CASSVEVGGNNEQFF
V gene: TRBV5-1; clone size: NA; J gene: TRBJ2-7; D gene: TRBD2; CDR3 DNA: TGCGCCAGCAGCTTGTCTGGGAGGGGAAGCGAGCAGTACTTC; CDR3 protein: CASSLSGRGSEQYF
V gene: TRBV10-2; clone size: NA; J gene: TRBJ2-2; D gene: TRBD1; CDR3 DNA: TGCGCCAGCAGTTACCGGGACAGGGTTGATACCGGGGAGCTGTTTTTT; CDR3 protein: CASSYRDRVDTGELFF
V gene: TRBV9; clone size: NA; J gene: TRBJ2-1; D gene: TRBD2; CDR3 DNA: TGTGCCAGCAGCTTTAGCGGGGGGGCATTGTACAATGAGCAGTTCTTC; CDR3 protein: CASSFSGGALYNEQFF
V gene: TRBV3-1/TRBV3-2; clone size: NA; J gene: TRBJ2-2; D gene: TRBD2; CDR3 DNA: TGTCCCTCCCCCCCCCGCGCCGGGACTAGCGGGACGAACACCGGGGAGCTGTTTTTT; CDR3 protein: CPSPPRAGTSGTNTGELFF
V gene: TRBV7-4; clone size: NA; J gene: TRBJ2-2; D gene: NA; CDR3 DNA: TGTGCCAGCAGCTCAAGGAGGGCCGGGGAGCTGTTTTTT; CDR3 protein: CASSSRRAGELFF
V gene: TRBV7-2; clone size: NA; J gene: TRBJ2-4; D gene: NA; CDR3 DNA: TGTGCCAGCAGCTTTCGGAGCGTAGCCAAAAACATTCAGTACTTC; CDR3 protein: CASSFRSVAKNIQYF
V gene: TRBV7-3; clone size: NA; J gene: TRBJ2-3; D gene: NA; CDR3 DNA: TGTGCCAGCAGCTTACAAGGACTCCCGGGAGATACGCAGTATTTT; CDR3 protein: CASSLQGLPGDTQYF
V gene: TRBV4-1; clone size: NA; J gene: TRBJ2-2; D gene: TRBD1; CDR3 DNA: TGCGCCAGCAGCCAAGCCCCCGGGACAGCCAGCTTGGCCGGGGAGCTGTTTTTT; CDR3 protein: CASSQAPGTASLAGELFF
V gene: TRBV6-1; clone size: NA; J gene: TRBJ1-5; D gene: NA; CDR3 DNA: TGTGCCAGCAGTGGGAAAGGGACTCCACACAATCAGCCCCAGCATTTT; CDR3 protein: CASSGKGTPHNQPQHF
V gene: TRBV11-2; clone size: NA; J gene: TRBJ2-5; D gene: TRBD1; CDR3 DNA: TGTGCCAGCAGCTTCGGGACAGGGGTAGGCGAGACCCAGTACTTC; CDR3 protein: CASSFGTGVGETQYF
V gene: TRBV6-1; clone size: NA; J gene: TRBJ2-6; D gene: NA; CDR3 DNA: TGTGCCAGCAGTGAACGGTGGGAGCGGAGCGTCTCTGGGGCCAACGTCCTGACTTTC; CDR3 protein: CASSERWERSVSGANVLTF
V gene: TRBV18; clone size: NA; J gene: TRBJ2-5; D gene: TRBD1; CDR3 DNA: TGTGCCAGCTCGCCGACAGGGAGCGCCTGGGAGACCCAGTACTTC; CDR3 protein: CASSPTGSAWETQYF
V gene: TRBV3-1/TRBV3-2; clone size: NA; J gene: TRBJ1-4; D gene: NA; CDR3 DNA: TGTGCCAGCAGTTCTGGGAATTTAGGGGAAAGTGAAAAACTGTTTTTT; CDR3 protein: CASSSGNLGESEKLFF
V gene: TRBV18; clone size: NA; J gene: TRBJ2-5; D gene: NA; CDR3 DNA: TGTGCCAGCTCACCCCCCGCGGAGACCCAGTACTTC; CDR3 protein: CASSPPAETQYF
V gene: TRBV6-5; clone size: once; J gene: TRBJ2-3; D gene: NA; CDR3 DNA: TGTGCCAGCAGGAGCGTGGGGGGGGCACGAGATACGCAGTATTTT; CDR3 protein: CASRSVGGARDTQYF
V gene: TRBV19; clone size: NA; J gene: TRBJ2-2; D gene: NA; CDR3 DNA: TGTGCCAGTAGTATAGGTAGCGGATTTGCCCCGGGGGAGCTGTTTTTT; CDR3 protein: CASSIGSGFAPGELFF
V gene: TRBV5-1; clone size: NA; J gene: TRBJ2-7; D gene: NA; CDR3 DNA: TGCGCCAGCAGCATAACCGGGAGGGACAGGGCCCTGGACGAGCAGTACTTC; CDR3 protein: CASSITGRDRALDEQYF
V gene: TRBV24-1; clone size: NA; J gene: TRBJ2-3; D gene: TRBD1; CDR3 DNA: TGTGCCACCAGTGATCCTACGACAGGGACAGATACGCAGTATTTT; CDR3 protein: CATSDPTTGTDTQYF
V gene: TRBV6-5; clone size: NA; J gene: TRBJ1-2; D gene: TRBD1; CDR3 DNA: TGTGCCAGCAGCCTAGGATGGGACAGGAACTCTGGCTACACCTTC; CDR3 protein: CASSLGWDRNSGYTF
V gene: TRBV5-1; clone size: NA; J gene: TRBJ1-2; D gene: TRBD1; CDR3 DNA: TGCGCCAGCAGCTTGACATCACAGGGGGCGGGGGGCTACACCTTC; CDR3 protein: CASSLTSQGAGGYTF
V gene: TRBV2; clone size: NA; J gene: TRBJ1-4; D gene: TRBD1; CDR3 DNA: TGTGCCAGCAGTGGGACAGGGGGGACTAATGAAAAACTGTTTTTT; CDR3 protein: CASSGTGGTNEKLFF
V gene: TRBV2; clone size: NA; J gene: TRBJ2-2; D gene: NA; CDR3 DNA: TGTGCCAGCAGTAAGGGGGAGACCGGGGAGCTGTTTTTT; CDR3 protein: CASSKGETGELFF
V gene: TRBV5-5; clone size: NA; J gene: TRBJ2-2; D gene: TRBD1; CDR3 DNA: TGTGCCAGCAGCTTTTCGGGACAGATGTTGAACACCGGGGAGCTGTTTTTT; CDR3 protein: CASSFSGQMLNTGELFF
V gene: TRBV5-1; clone size: once; J gene: TRBJ1-6; D gene: TRBD1; CDR3 DNA: TGCGCCAGCAGCACCGACAGGGTGGGTTCACCCCTCCACTTT; CDR3 protein: CASSTDRVGSPLHF
V gene: TRBV5-1; clone size: NA; J gene: TRBJ2-7; D gene: TRBD2; CDR3 DNA: TGCGCCAGCAGTCTGACTAGCGGGAGATACGAGCAGTACTTC; CDR3 protein: CASSLTSGRYEQYF
V gene: TRBV27; clone size: NA; J gene: TRBJ1-2; D gene: NA; CDR3 DNA: TGTGCCAGCAGTCCTCAGGGCACCGGCTACACCTTC; CDR3 protein: CASSPQGTGYTF
V gene: TRBV5-1; clone size: NA; J gene: TRBJ1-6; D gene: TRBD1; CDR3 DNA: TGCGCCAGCAGCTCGGGACAGAATAATTCACCCCTCCACTTT; CDR3 protein: CASSSGQNNSPLHF
V gene: TRBV4-1; clone size: NA; J gene: TRBJ2-6; D gene: TRBD1; CDR3 DNA: TGCGCCAGCAGCCAAACCCCACCCACAGGGGCGTCTGGGGCCAACGTCCTGACTTTC; CDR3 protein: CASSQTPPTGASGANVLTF
V gene: TRBV24-1; clone size: NA; J gene: TRBJ2-2; D gene: TRBD1; CDR3 DNA: TGTGCCACCAGTGAATCCGGGACAGGGACCGGGGAGCTGTTTTTT; CDR3 protein: CATSESGTGTGELFF
V gene: TRBV7-9; clone size: NA; J gene: TRBJ2-3; D gene: TRBD2; CDR3 DNA: TGTGCCAGCAGCTTCCCTAGCGGGAAACGCACAGATACGCAGTATTTT; CDR3 protein: CASSFPSGKRTDTQYF
V gene: TRBV5-6; clone size: NA; J gene: TRBJ1-2; D gene: TRBD1; CDR3 DNA: TGTGCCAGCATGGGGACAGCCTATGGCTACACCTTC; CDR3 protein: CASMGTAYGYTF
V gene: TRBV10-2; clone size: NA; J gene: TRBJ1-4; D gene: NA; CDR3 DNA: TGCGCCAGCAGTGAGTCGCGACTTATCGGAACTAATGAAAAACTGTTTTTT; CDR3 protein: CASSESRLIGTNEKLFF
V gene: TRBV7-3; clone size: NA; J gene: TRBJ1-2; D gene: NA; CDR3 DNA: TGTGCCAGCAGCCAACCAGGGTATGGCTACACCTTC; CDR3 protein: CASSQPGYGYTF
V gene: TRBV7-3; clone size: NA; J gene: TRBJ2-7; D gene: NA; CDR3 DNA: TGTGCCAGCAGCTTAGGGGGCACTGTCGAGCAGTACTTC; CDR3 protein: CASSLGGTVEQYF
V gene: TRBV5-8; clone size: NA; J gene: TRBJ1-5; D gene: NA; CDR3 DNA: TGTGCTTCGGGGAGGCCCGGTCAGCCCCAGCATTTT; CDR3 protein: CASGRPGQPQHF
V gene: TRBV19; clone size: NA; J gene: TRBJ1-5; D gene: NA; CDR3 DNA: TGTGCCAGTAGTACGGACAGTAGCAATCAGCCCCAGCATTTT; CDR3 protein: CASSTDSSNQPQHF
V gene: TRBV7-8; clone size: NA; J gene: TRBJ2-3; D gene: NA; CDR3 DNA: TGTGCCAGCAGCTTCCCTTGGGGGCCGGATACGCAGTATTTT; CDR3 protein: CASSFPWGPDTQYF
V gene: TRBV6-2/TRBV6-3; clone size: once; J gene: TRBJ2-7; D gene: TRBD1; CDR3 DNA: TGTGCCAGCAGTTACGACCGGGACGGGACAGGAATATATAACGAGCAGTACTTC; CDR3 protein: CASSYDRDGTGIYNEQYF
V gene: TRBV18; clone size: few; J gene: TRBJ1-6; D gene: TRBD1; CDR3 DNA: TGTGCCAGCTCAAGACAGGGGCCTAATTCACCCCTCCACTTT; CDR3 protein: CASSRQGPNSPLHF
V gene: TRBV10-2; clone size: NA; J gene: TRBJ2-7; D gene: TRBD1; CDR3 DNA: TGCGCCAGCAGAGCCCCTCCCGGGACAGGGCCCCCCTACGAGCAGTACTTC; CDR3 protein: CASRAPPGTGPPYEQYF
V gene: TRBV15; clone size: NA; J gene: TRBJ2-1; D gene: TRBD2; CDR3 DNA: TGTGCCACCAGCAGAGATCGGCCTAGCGGGCATAGGGCTAATGAGCAGTTCTTC; CDR3 protein: CATSRDRPSGHRANEQFF
V gene: TRBV7-9; clone size: NA; J gene: TRBJ2-2; D gene: NA; CDR3 DNA: TGTGCCAGCAGCTTATCGCGGGGTAACACCGGGGAGCTGTTTTTT; CDR3 protein: CASSLSRGNTGELFF
V gene: TRBV6-5; clone size: NA; J gene: TRBJ2-3; D gene: NA; CDR3 DNA: TGTGCCAGCAAACTCGCAAGCCAAAGCACAGATACGCAGTATTTT; CDR3 protein: CASKLASQSTDTQYF
V gene: TRBV5-4; clone size: NA; J gene: TRBJ2-3; D gene: NA; CDR3 DNA: TGTGCCAGCAGCCCGAAACAGGGAAACACAGATACGCAGTATTTT; CDR3 protein: CASSPKQGNTDTQYF
V gene: TRBV5-5; clone size: NA; J gene: TRBJ2-3; D gene: TRBD2; CDR3 DNA: TGTGCCAGCAGCAAAGGGACTAGCGGGAGAACAGATACGCAGTATTTT; CDR3 protein: CASSKGTSGRTDTQYF
V gene: TRBV7-9; clone size: NA; J gene: TRBJ2-2; D gene: TRBD1; CDR3 DNA: TGTGCCAGCAGCCAGACAGGGGGCATGACCGGGGAGCTGTTTTTT; CDR3 protein: CASSQTGGMTGELFF
V gene: TRBV27; clone size: NA; J gene: TRBJ2-5; D gene: NA; CDR3 DNA: TGTGCCAGCAGTTCGCGGTTGGGGAACGCGGGAGAGACCCAGTACTTC; CDR3 protein: CASSSRLGNAGETQYF
V gene: TRBV7-6; clone size: NA; J gene: TRBJ2-3; D gene: TRBD1; CDR3 DNA: TGTGCCAGCAGCTTGGCCGGGACAGGGCGCACAGATACGCAGTATTTT; CDR3 protein: CASSLAGTGRTDTQYF
V gene: TRBV18; clone size: NA; J gene: TRBJ2-2; D gene: NA; CDR3 DNA: TGTGCCAGCTCACACAAGAACACCGGGGAGCTGTTTTTT; CDR3 protein: CASSHKNTGELFF
V gene: TRBV6-5; clone size: once; J gene: TRBJ2-5; D gene: NA; CDR3 DNA: TGTGCCAGCAGTTACGGGCTGGGGGGATCGGAGACCCAGTACTTC; CDR3 protein: CASSYGLGGSETQYF
V gene: TRBV5-1; clone size: NA; J gene: TRBJ2-3; D gene: TRBD2; CDR3 DNA: TGCGCCAGCGGTCGGCGGACTAGCGGGAGAGGAGATACGCAGTATTTT; CDR3 protein: CASGRRTSGRGDTQYF
V gene: TRBV5-5; clone size: NA; J gene: TRBJ2-1; D gene: TRBD1; CDR3 DNA: TGTGCCAGCCTCCCGAATCCGGGACAGGGTGACAATGAGCAGTTCTTC; CDR3 protein: CASLPNPGQGDNEQFF
V gene: TRBV27; clone size: NA; J gene: TRBJ2-7; D gene: TRBD2; CDR3 DNA: TGTGCCAGCAGTTCTCCCTCAAGCGGGAGGGTCCGCGAGCAGTACTTC; CDR3 protein: CASSSPSSGRVREQYF
V gene: TRBV12-3/TRBV12-4; clone size: NA; J gene: TRBJ2-3; D gene: NA; CDR3 DNA: TGTGCCAGCACAGGGGGGACAGATACGCAGTATTTT; CDR3 protein: CASTGGTDTQYF